This T cell receptor (beta chain) was retrieved from a study of T-cell memory formation after mild COVID-19. This clonotype was seen a handful of times. TCRdb analysed the 5' RACE reads with MiXCR anew, one entry per CDR3 protein. The table lists roughly 45,000 distinct CDR3 sequences, 27% of them singletons, with around 44% in the top ten. The V end lost 4 bases, the J end lost 4 bases, and 17 bases lay between the germline ends. CDR1 and CDR2 (germline): SNHLY, FYNNEI. The length of the CDR3 is 15 residues. The receptor was derived from a man between 18 and 35 years old who had mild COVID-19 (a few samples of this study predate the infection). Cell type and time point are not known. V usage is TRBV2 and J usage is TRBJ2-7; D assignment may be TRBD1 or TRBD2 (7 bases each). Sequenced sample: PBMCs or a T cell subset sorted from them (not recorded which). Here the CDR3 DNA reads TGTGCCAGCAGTGCAGGGGGGGCCCCATCTTACGAGCAGTACTTC. Encoded protein: CASSAGGAPSYEQYF. Combining the CDR3 with reference TRBV2 and TRBJ2-7 gives the whole variable domain EPEVTQTPSHQVTQMGQEVILRCVPISNHLYFYWYRQILGQKVEFLVSFYNNEISEKSEIFDDQFSVERPDGSNFTLKIRSTKLEDSAMYFCASSAGGAPSYEQYFGPGTRLTVT.